The following is a T cell receptor (beta chain) sequence with its context. Clones were read by immunoSEQ multiplex PCR, and TCRdb kept only the in-frame ones, dropping some. The table records some 10,000 clones, approximately 91% of them present only once. This record comes from a study of control samples from healthy donors and cancer patients. The ends lost 5 bases at V and 0 bases at J; junction bases unmatched: 7. Germline CDR1 and CDR2: SGHDT and YYEEEE. The CDR3 is made up of 15 amino acids. The source material was PBMCs. This clonotype was obtained from a man aged 60-69 years with colorectal cancer. The chain is built from TRBV5-6 and TRBJ1-1, with 7 positions matching TRBD1. The CDR3 DNA reads as TGTGCCAGCAGTCGGGTGGGGACAGTGAACACTGAAGCTTTCTTT. This translates into CASSRVGTVNTEAFF.